Given below is one T cell receptor beta chain in context. This sample was included in a study of shared clonotypes between healthy human individuals. Clones were read by immunoSEQ multiplex PCR, and TCRdb kept only the in-frame ones, dropping some. Of some 1.5 million clones in the sample, roughly 96% are singletons; the top ten hold over 1%. The sample was naive CD4+ T cells sorted from blood. Subset given: CD45RA+ positively selected. This receptor was identified in a man younger than 45 in good health.

This CDR3 is CASRSRGVEGETQYF. The CDR3 region has the DNA TGTGCCAGCAGGTCGAGGGGTGTTGAAGGAGAGACCCAGTACTTC. V gene TRBV7-9 combines with J gene TRBJ2-5; D tentatively fits TRBD1 or TRBD2 (5 bases each). Per germline, CDR1 SEHNR and CDR2 FQNEAQ (reference sequence). V was clipped by 6 bases and J by 4 bases, with 18 bases between them. There are 15 residues in the CDR3.